This T cell receptor (beta chain) was profiled in a study of blood T cell repertoires in COVID-19. The V gene lost 0 bases and the J gene lost 7 bases, with 7 bases spanning the gap. CDR3 length equals 14 residues. Per the germline V gene, CDR1 is SGHDN and CDR2 is FVKESK. The data were produced by immunoSEQ multiplex PCR, yet TCRdb's version contains in-frame clones alone and is incomplete. The data show roughly 200,000 clones, 94% seen once. The clonotype was recovered from a young man with COVID-19, enrolled during active disease. Sequenced sample: peripheral blood. The V and J genes are TRBV14 and TRBJ1-6, with D uncertain. The CDR3 region is CASSQELKNSPLHF. CDR3 nucleotides: TGTGCCAGCAGCCAAGAACTTAAGAATTCACCCCTCCACTTT.